The rows below give T cell receptor beta chains drawn from one sample of a study of blood T cells in healthy people across ages. TCRdb processed the 5' RACE reads anew with MiXCR; each CDR3 protein has one entry. The sample holds approximately 960,000 distinct CDR3 sequences; 29% are singletons and the top ten take about 10%. The data were also submitted as part of a second study, on T cells of mothers and their children.

Source material: blood. These TCRs come from a middle-aged woman in good health. CDR3s include the opening cysteine and the closing phenylalanine or tryptophan. D genes are given only for firm matches. A row's size may be missing; if present it is once, few, many or a size class.

cdr3_aa cdr3_nt d_call j_call v_call clone_size
CASSSGLAGGPWQFF TGTGCCAGCAGCTCTGGACTAGCGGGGGGGCCGTGGCAGTTCTTC TRBD2 TRBJ2-1 TRBV7-2 few
CASSLEQVVGEKLFF TGCGCCAGCAGCTTGGAACAGGTGGTTGGTGAAAAACTGTTTTTT - TRBJ1-4 TRBV5-1 few
CSAPLGGANVLTF TGCAGTGCCCCTCTTGGAGGGGCCAACGTCCTGACTTTC - TRBJ2-6 TRBV20-1 many
CSARDGAGGYNEQFF TGCAGTGCTAGAGATGGAGCGGGGGGTTACAATGAGCAGTTCTTC TRBD2 TRBJ2-1 TRBV20-1 many
CASGLVPAGGYNEQFF TGCGCCAGCGGCTTGGTCCCAGCGGGGGGTTACAATGAGCAGTTCTTC TRBD2 TRBJ2-1 TRBV5-1 -
CSASGNTPRGQPQHF TGCAGTGCTAGTGGGAACACCCCGAGAGGTCAGCCCCAGCATTTT - TRBJ1-5 TRBV20-1 -
CASSVGVSGSGDTQYF TGTGCCAGCAGCGTAGGCGTTAGCGGGAGCGGCGATACGCAGTATTTT TRBD2 TRBJ2-3 TRBV13 -
CASSLDGIYTGELFF TGTGCCAGCAGCTTGGATGGGATTTACACCGGGGAGCTGTTTTTT - TRBJ2-2 TRBV5-5 few
CASSSGGQFYGYTF TGCGCCAGCAGCTCGGGGGGACAGTTCTATGGCTACACCTTC TRBD1 TRBJ1-2 TRBV5-1 -
CASSEVGQDRNTEAFF TGTGCCAGCAGTGAAGTGGGACAGGATAGGAACACTGAAGCTTTCTTT TRBD1 TRBJ1-1 TRBV6-1 -
CASSSLGQGRDYGYTF TGTGCCAGCAGTTCCTTGGGACAGGGTAGGGACTATGGCTACACCTTC TRBD1 TRBJ1-2 TRBV28 few
CASRLGGASTGELFF TGTGCCAGCAGGCTGGGGGGCGCGAGCACCGGGGAGCTGTTTTTT - TRBJ2-2 TRBV7-9 -
CASSPMRGGGLATNEKLFF TGTGCCAGCAGCCCTATGAGGGGAGGCGGCCTCGCAACTAATGAAAAACTGTTTTTT - TRBJ1-4 TRBV7-9 -
CASSLVLGGAETQYF TGTGCCAGCAGCTTAGTCCTAGGGGGCGCCGAGACCCAGTACTTC TRBD1 TRBJ2-5 TRBV7-2 many
CASSLVLAWEVNEQFF TGTGCCAGCAGCTTAGTTCTAGCGTGGGAGGTAAATGAGCAGTTCTTC - TRBJ2-1 TRBV11-2 -
CASSRTADSYYGYTF TGTGCCAGCAGCCGAACCGCAGACAGTTACTATGGCTACACCTTC - TRBJ1-2 TRBV3-1 few
CSAREAGRSSYNSPLHF TGCAGTGCTAGAGAAGCGGGGAGAAGCTCCTATAATTCACCCCTCCACTTT - TRBJ1-6 TRBV20-1 -
CSAREVTSGETGELFF TGCAGTGCTAGAGAGGTGACTAGCGGGGAGACCGGGGAGCTGTTTTTT TRBD2 TRBJ2-2 TRBV20-1 -
CSVRDILFEAFF TGCAGCGTCCGGGACATCCTTTTTGAAGCTTTCTTT - TRBJ1-1 TRBV29-1 few
CASSLRVGPSTDTQYF TGTGCCAGCAGCTTAAGGGTTGGGCCTAGCACAGATACGCAGTATTTT - TRBJ2-3 TRBV11-2 many
CASTRRRQPQHF TGTGCCAGCACTCGGCGAAGGCAGCCCCAGCATTTT - TRBJ1-5 TRBV28 -
CASSYGGGNYNEQFF TGTGCCAGCAGTTACGGGGGGGGAAACTACAATGAGCAGTTCTTC TRBD2 TRBJ2-1 TRBV6-2/TRBV6-3 few
CASSPGVDGYTF TGTGCCAGCAGTCCCGGGGTTGATGGCTACACCTTC - TRBJ1-2 TRBV12-3/TRBV12-4 once
CASSQDSGTVFYEQYF TGCGCCAGCAGCCAAGATTCCGGGACAGTCTTCTACGAGCAGTACTTC TRBD1 TRBJ2-7 TRBV4-3 -
CASSLGEDQNEYF TGCGCCAGCAGCTTGGGGGAGGATCAGAATGAGTACTTC - TRBJ2-5 TRBV5-1 -
CTSSTQGSNQPQHF TGTACCAGCAGTACACAGGGAAGCAATCAGCCCCAGCATTTT - TRBJ1-5 TRBV12-3/TRBV12-4 -
CSAGLAGGLDTQYF TGCAGCGCGGGACTAGCGGGGGGGTTGGATACGCAGTATTTT TRBD2 TRBJ2-3 TRBV29-1 -
CASTPSQGVGYTF TGCGCCAGCACCCCCAGTCAGGGGGTCGGCTACACCTTC TRBD1 TRBJ1-2 TRBV5-1 -
CASSFGQGARGYTF TGTGCCAGCAGCTTCGGACAGGGGGCGCGCGGCTACACCTTC TRBD1 TRBJ1-2 TRBV3-1 few
CASTPTSGNTDTQYF TGCGCCAGCACACCTACTAGCGGAAACACAGATACGCAGTATTTT TRBD2 TRBJ2-3 TRBV5-1 many
CANSMPGDNEQFF TGTGCCAACAGCATGCCCGGGGACAATGAGCAGTTCTTC - TRBJ2-1 TRBV7-6 -
CTSSQSGGGGYEQYF TGTACCAGCAGCCAATCCGGAGGGGGGGGCTACGAGCAGTACTTC - TRBJ2-7 TRBV3-1 -
CASSLGKGSSDGYTF TGCGCCAGCAGCCTAGGGAAGGGGTCGAGTGATGGCTACACCTTC - TRBJ1-2 TRBV4-3 large
CASRVEGRNYGYTF TGTGCCAGCAGGGTAGAAGGTCGAAACTATGGCTACACCTTC - TRBJ1-2 TRBV12-3/TRBV12-4 few
CASERETEQYF TGTGCCAGCGAAAGGGAGACCGAGCAGTACTTC - TRBJ2-7 TRBV7-9 -
CASNLFGYEQYF TGTGCCAGCAACCTCTTCGGTTACGAGCAGTACTTC - TRBJ2-7 TRBV7-9 few
CASSPGEGPSRQETQYF TGTGCCAGCAGCCCAGGGGAAGGGCCGTCACGTCAAGAGACCCAGTACTTC - TRBJ2-5 TRBV9 -
CSASPGAGFQDYGYTF TGCAGTGCTAGTCCCGGGGCGGGTTTTCAGGACTATGGCTACACCTTC - TRBJ1-2 TRBV20-1 -
CASSLSGALYGYTF TGTGCCAGCAGTTTATCGGGGGCGCTCTATGGCTACACCTTC - TRBJ1-2 TRBV28 -
CASRPLSDLSSYEQYF TGTGCCAGCAGACCTTTGAGCGACCTAAGCTCCTACGAGCAGTACTTC - TRBJ2-7 TRBV6-2/TRBV6-3 -
CASSDSAGGHEEMFF TGTGCCAGCAGTGATTCGGCAGGGGGCCACGAGGAGATGTTTTTT TRBD1 TRBJ1-4 TRBV2 few
CSVERTGGSQYF TGCAGCGTTGAAAGGACAGGGGGGTCCCAGTACTTC TRBD1 TRBJ2-7 TRBV29-1 many
CSVGPGTGKNEQYF TGCAGCGTAGGGCCCGGGACAGGGAAAAACGAGCAGTACTTC TRBD1 TRBJ2-7 TRBV29-1 many
CATTTNPRGDEQFF TGTGCCACCACGACTAATCCGCGGGGGGATGAGCAGTTCTTC TRBD2 TRBJ2-1 TRBV10-3 many
CASSPWVELSNQPQHF TGTGCCAGCAGCCCCTGGGTAGAACTTAGCAATCAGCCCCAGCATTTT - TRBJ1-5 TRBV7-2 few
CAWARGTSSGANVLTF TGTGCCTGGGCCAGGGGTACCAGCTCTGGGGCCAACGTCCTGACTTTC - TRBJ2-6 TRBV30 few
CASSPTPGEQYF TGTGCCAGCAGCCCTACCCCGGGAGAGCAGTACTTC - TRBJ2-7 TRBV7-9 -
CSATKTVFNEQYF TGCAGTGCTACCAAGACAGTGTTCAACGAGCAGTACTTC - TRBJ2-7 TRBV20-1 many
CSATWTGFYEQYF TGCAGTGCTACTTGGACAGGGTTCTACGAGCAGTACTTC TRBD1 TRBJ2-7 TRBV20-1 -
CASSLGTTRETQYF TGTGCCAGCAGCTTAGGGACCACCCGGGAGACCCAGTACTTC - TRBJ2-5 TRBV7-2 few
CASSPIDRARNTIYF TGTGCCAGCAGCCCGATAGACAGGGCAAGAAACACCATATATTTT TRBD1 TRBJ1-3 TRBV11-2 -
CASSAYPESYNEQFF TGTGCCAGCAGTGCCTACCCAGAGTCCTACAATGAGCAGTTCTTC - TRBJ2-1 TRBV6-4 -
CSTWAGKVGEQYF TGCAGTACCTGGGCAGGGAAAGTGGGGGAGCAGTACTTC - TRBJ2-5 TRBV20-1 -
CASSLIGGGGFTDTQYF TGTGCCAGCAGTTTAATCGGCGGGGGAGGATTCACAGATACGCAGTATTTT TRBD2 TRBJ2-3 TRBV27 -
CAISLRGEDEQFF TGTGCCATCAGCCTCCGAGGGGAGGATGAGCAGTTCTTC - TRBJ2-1 TRBV10-3 few